What follows are 18 T cell receptor beta chains derived from one specimen sequenced in a study of blood T cells in healthy people across ages (dated by TCRdb to about 2015). To prepare the library, 5' RACE was applied. The instrument given in TCRdb is Illumina HiSeq 2500. A second PCR of about 6 to 11 cycles was performed with a sample-barcoded 5' primer and a J-beta primer mix. In-frame beta chains were kept once TCRdb had trimmed the public reads at Q25 with fastp and called clones with MiXCR. For every CDR3 protein sequence, its rows merge into one entry that carries the most common genes and DNA. Recorded for this sample are about 1.6 million distinct CDR3 sequences; 30% to 40% of them occurred a single time. The ten largest clones add up to roughly 10% of the sample. Specimen: blood. These receptors came from a woman in her twenties or thirties in good health.

The chain recombines TRBV9 with TRBJ1-1, with D perhaps TRBD1 (5 bases). CDR1 is SGDLS, CDR2 YYNGEE, per germline. This CDR3 contains 15 residues. Trimming stripped 4 bases from V and 0 bases from J, with 13 bases between. CDR3 loop: CASSLRTDMNTEAFF. In DNA, the CDR3 is TGTGCCAGCAGCTTAAGGACGGACATGAACACTGAAGCTTTCTTT.

V and J are TRBV30 and TRBJ2-7; the D gene is possibly TRBD2 (6 bases). The CDR3 runs 14 residues. Germline V gene sequence: CDR1 GTSNPN, CDR2 SVGIG (reference sequence). The ends were cut back, 4 bases at V and 0 bases at J, with 13 bases in the middle. CDR3 DNA sequence: TGTGCCTGGACTCCGGGACTCAACTCCTACGAGCAGTACTTC. As protein: CAWTPGLNSYEQYF.

This chain links TRBV28 with TRBJ2-7; D remains ambiguous. The CDR3 is 11 amino acids. The V end was cut by 11 bases, the J end by 0 bases, with 8 bases between. Germline V gives CDR1 MDHEN, CDR2 SYDVKM. The CDR3 protein is CASKHSYEQYF. DNA for the CDR3: TGTGCCTCCAAGCACTCCTACGAGCAGTACTTC.

This clonotype was found a few times. The V call is TRBV2, the J call TRBJ2-3; 7 nucleotides match TRBD2. Trimming removed 6 bases from V and 2 bases from J; junction bases left unmatched: 17. In germline, CDR1 is SNHLY, CDR2 FYNNEI. The length of the CDR3 is 18 residues. The CDR3 loop reads CASRSPGLSLSHTDTQYF. In DNA form, the CDR3 reads TGTGCCAGCAGATCTCCGGGACTAAGCTTATCACACACAGATACGCAGTATTTT. The whole variable domain, filled in from reference TRBV2 and TRBJ2-3, reads EPEVTQTPSHQVTQMGQEVILRCVPISNHLYFYWYRQILGQKVEFLVSFYNNEISEKSEIFDDQFSVERPDGSNFTLKIRSTKLEDSAMYFCASRSPGLSLSHTDTQYFGPGTRLTVL.

The gene calls are TRBV9 and TRBJ2-4; possibly TRBD1 for D (5 bases). V lost 0 bases and J 7 bases, leaving 20 bases between the germline ends. Per the germline V gene, CDR1 is SGDLS and CDR2 is YYNGEE. The CDR3 consists of 17 residues. CDR3 nucleotide sequence: TGTGCCAGCAGCGTAGAAGGGGCCCCCAGTGGGTGGAACATTCAGTACTTC. It encodes CASSVEGAPSGWNIQYF.

The chain links TRBV20-1 to TRBJ2-7; D may be TRBD1 or TRBD2 (5 bases each). The CDR3 length is 15 residues. Between the trimmed V and J ends, which lost 3 bases and 9 bases, there was a span of 24 bases. The germline CDR1 and CDR2 sequences are DFQATT and SNEGSKA (reference sequence). In DNA, the CDR3 is TGCAGTGCTAGGGGGTGGCAGGGACCCAGGGACGGGCAGTACTTC. Its translation: CSARGWQGPRDGQYF.

In the case of this clonotype: This sequence may be a read error, since a much larger clone differs from it by one base. The chain recombines TRBV4-1 with TRBJ2-7, with a possible D match to TRBD2 (6 bases). V lost 0 bases, J lost 7 bases, and 13 bases lay in between. The CDR3 has 14 residues. Germline V gene lookup returns CDR1 MGHRA and CDR2 YSYEKL. The CDR3 DNA follows: TGCGCCAGCAGCCAAGAGGGAGCAGGAGGGGAGCAGTACTTC. This encodes CASSQEGAGGEQYF.

The V and J genes are TRBV3-1 and TRBJ1-2; 7 nucleotides line up with TRBD1. The CDR3 runs to 13 residues. Trimming cost V 6 bases and J 8 bases; bases outside gene matches: 9. The germline V gene has CDR1 LGHDT and CDR2 YNNKEL (reference sequence). The CDR3 sequence: CASSWTGTEGYTF. The DNA of the CDR3 is TGTGCCAGCAGTTGGACCGGGACAGAGGGCTACACCTTC. The variable domain in full, completed from reference TRBV3-1 and TRBJ1-2, reads DTAVSQTPKYLVTQMGNDKSIKCEQNLGHDTMYWYKQDSKKFLKIMFSYNNKELIINETVPNRFSPKSPDKAHLNLHINSLELGDSAVYFCASSWTGTEGYTFGSGTRLTVV.

This sequence joins TRBV6-2 or TRBV6-3 and TRBJ1-1; no reliable D call. V shed 2 bases and J shed 1 base, with 8 bases lying between them. Germline CDR1 reads MNHEY; CDR2 reads SVGEGT. The CDR3 spans 14 residues. The CDR3 reads CASSYSLSNTEAFF. CDR3 nucleotides: TGTGCCAGCAGTTACAGTCTGTCGAACACTGAAGCTTTCTTT.

Remarks on this clonotype: This may be a read error, as it is one base from a much larger clone. The chain has TRBV29-1 and TRBJ2-3; D is ambiguous. The CDR3 has 15 residues. With 2 bases removed from V and 2 bases from J, the gap between germline ends came to 14 bases. The germline CDR1 and CDR2 sequences are SQVTM and ANQGSEA. CDR3: CSVEKSQQNTDTQYF. CDR3 bases: TGCAGCGTTGAAAAGTCCCAACAGAACACAGATACGCAGTATTTT.

This chain joins TRBV7-8 and TRBJ1-5; no firm D call. V was pared by 1 base and J by 1 base, with 8 bases between. The germline V gene has CDR1 SGHVS and CDR2 FQNEAQ. This CDR3 is built from 15 residues. DNA of the CDR3: TGTGCCAGCAGCTTAGATCGTTGGAGCAATCAGCCCCAGCATTTT. Amino acid sequence: CASSLDRWSNQPQHF. Full variable domain (rest looked up from reference TRBV7-8 and TRBJ1-5): GAGVSQSPRYKVAKRGQDVALRCDPISGHVSLFWYQQALGQGPEFLTYFQNEAQLDKSGLPSDRFFAERPEGSVSTLKIQRTQQEDSAVYLCASSLDRWSNQPQHFGDGTRLSIL.

This clonotype appeared once. V is TRBV12-3 or TRBV12-4 and J is TRBJ2-2; D gene uncertain. The V gene lost 7 bases and the J gene lost 4 bases, with 7 bases spanning the gap. There are 12 residues in the CDR3. In DNA form, the CDR3 reads TGTGCCAGCAAGGCTGGCACCGGGGAGCTGTTTTTT. Its translation is CASKAGTGELFF.

At least ten counts were recorded for this clonotype. The chain has TRBV12-3 or TRBV12-4 and TRBJ2-5; D ambiguous. The length of the CDR3 is 12 residues. V lost 1 base and J 11 bases, leaving 11 bases between the germline ends. The CDR3 DNA is TGTGCCAGCAGTTTAGTTTTGGCAGAGCAGTACTTC. Protein: CASSLVLAEQYF.

This clonotype was seen a handful of times. This chain links TRBV29-1 with TRBJ1-5, with D hard to call. V was pared by 4 bases and J by 0 bases, with 10 bases between. Germline V gene sequence: CDR1 SQVTM, CDR2 ANQGSEA. The CDR3 is 14 amino acids. In DNA, the CDR3 is TGCAGCGTTGCCCTAGATTATAGCAATCAGCCCCAGCATTTT. It encodes CSVALDYSNQPQHF. Variable domain in full (rest from reference TRBV29-1 and TRBJ1-5): SAVISQKPSRDICQRGTSLTIQCQVDSQVTMMFWYRQQPGQSLTLIATANQGSEATYESGFVIDKFPISRPNLTFSTLTVSNMSPEDSSIYLCSVALDYSNQPQHFGDGTRLSIL.

A word on this clonotype: The junction departs from germline at one end; a sequencing error may be responsible. V usage is TRBV9 and J usage is TRBJ1-5; TRBD1 is a possible D gene (5 bases). Per germline, CDR1 SGDLS and CDR2 YYNGEE. This CDR3 contains 14 residues. The CDR3 loop reads CAGSVGRGGQPQHF. CDR3 coding DNA: TGTGCCGGCAGCGTAGGGAGGGGAGGGCAGCCCCAGCATTTT.

The DNA for the CDR3 is TGCAGCCGAGTAGCGACCTGGACAGGGGACTATGGCTACACCTTC. Its protein product is CSRVATWTGDYGYTF. The J gene is TRBJ1-2, the V gene TRBV20-1; 9 positions agree with TRBD1. The length of the CDR3 is 15 residues. Germline loops: CDR1 DFQATT, CDR2 SNEGSKA (reference sequence).

The chain joins TRBV6-8 to TRBJ1-5, with D hard to call. V was trimmed by 6 bases and J by 2 bases, leaving 17 bases between them. The CDR3 extends over 16 amino acids. Germline CDR1 is MNHGY and CDR2 is SAAAGT. The CDR3 sequence: CASSPQALDGNQPQHF. The DNA of the CDR3 is TGTGCCAGCAGCCCCCAGGCCTTGGACGGCAATCAGCCCCAGCATTTT.

This clonotype has only a few counts. This rearrangement joins TRBV29-1 to TRBJ2-1; 7 nucleotides line up with TRBD2. The junction had 6 bases not matched to a gene; V was cut back by 1 base and J by 3 bases. Germline lookup yields CDR1 SQVTM and CDR2 ANQGSEA. CDR3 length: 15 residues. CDR3 bases: TGCAGCGTTGAAGGGTCCCTAGCGGTCTACAATGAGCAGTTCTTC. Its translation is CSVEGSLAVYNEQFF.